This is a list of T cell receptor beta chains from one sample in a study of control samples from healthy donors and cancer patients. Produced via immunoSEQ multiplex PCR; TCRdb's table is partial and in-frame only. Among 120,000 or so clones listed, approximately 90% were seen once. The source material was PBMCs. The origin of the receptors is a woman aged 55-75 years with lung cancer. CDR3s include the opening cysteine and the closing phenylalanine or tryptophan. Each record gives: V gene, J gene, CDR3 protein.

v_call: TRBV29-1; j_call: TRBJ1-1; cdr3_aa: CSVEDLAVNTEAFF
v_call: TRBV5-1; j_call: TRBJ2-5; cdr3_aa: CASSGGTGGPETQYF
v_call: TRBV5-4; j_call: TRBJ2-7; cdr3_aa: CASSLWQGDYEQYF
v_call: TRBV3-1/TRBV3-2; j_call: TRBJ2-5; cdr3_aa: CASSQQGGETQYF
v_call: TRBV6-5; j_call: TRBJ1-2; cdr3_aa: CASSLLDNYGYTF
v_call: TRBV5-1; j_call: TRBJ2-6; cdr3_aa: CASSEGAGANVLTF
v_call: TRBV5-1; j_call: TRBJ2-3; cdr3_aa: CASSQDTTDTQYF
v_call: TRBV4-2; j_call: TRBJ2-7; cdr3_aa: CASSQDFGRGSHQYF
v_call: TRBV21-1; j_call: TRBJ2-7; cdr3_aa: CASSTAGGGGHEQYF
v_call: TRBV4-2; j_call: TRBJ1-6; cdr3_aa: CASSQHLGLSPLHF
v_call: TRBV7-2; j_call: TRBJ1-4; cdr3_aa: CASSLTGTGYEKLFF
v_call: TRBV6-1; j_call: TRBJ1-2; cdr3_aa: CASSEGGQIVGGYTF
v_call: TRBV7-2; j_call: TRBJ1-3; cdr3_aa: CASSFQTGNTIYF
v_call: TRBV12-3/TRBV12-4; j_call: TRBJ2-7; cdr3_aa: CASSLALYEQYF
v_call: TRBV19; j_call: TRBJ2-3; cdr3_aa: CASSPRTSTDTQYF
v_call: TRBV2; j_call: TRBJ1-6; cdr3_aa: CASSDQGANSPLHF
v_call: TRBV4-1; j_call: TRBJ2-3; cdr3_aa: CASREGLSTDTQYF
v_call: TRBV5-8; j_call: TRBJ2-1; cdr3_aa: CASSSLGLAENEQFF
v_call: TRBV7-3; j_call: TRBJ1-5; cdr3_aa: CASSPDGNNQPQHF
v_call: TRBV5-1; j_call: TRBJ2-7; cdr3_aa: CASSWADYSYEQYF
v_call: TRBV6-4; j_call: TRBJ2-3; cdr3_aa: CASSLQGTSTDTQYF
v_call: TRBV7-9; j_call: TRBJ2-3; cdr3_aa: CASSLRAGGARTDTQYF
v_call: TRBV7-2; j_call: TRBJ1-3; cdr3_aa: CASSLDGSPGNTIYF
v_call: TRBV4-1; j_call: TRBJ1-1; cdr3_aa: CASSQRDRGLNTEAFF
v_call: TRBV19; j_call: TRBJ2-7; cdr3_aa: CASSIDRDSRHYEQYF
v_call: TRBV18; j_call: TRBJ2-5; cdr3_aa: CASSPNGAQETQYF
v_call: TRBV5-1; j_call: TRBJ1-2; cdr3_aa: CASSLGATNYGYTF
v_call: TRBV11-3; j_call: TRBJ2-2; cdr3_aa: CASSLEAGGSTGELFF
v_call: TRBV2; j_call: TRBJ1-1; cdr3_aa: CASCLEGNTEAFF
v_call: TRBV25-1; j_call: TRBJ2-7; cdr3_aa: CASSSPGRFNEQYF
v_call: TRBV6-5; j_call: TRBJ2-2; cdr3_aa: CATIAAEETGELFF
v_call: TRBV7-3; j_call: TRBJ2-1; cdr3_aa: CASSLAGGSSGEQFF
v_call: TRBV19; j_call: TRBJ2-7; cdr3_aa: CASSISSGSLYEQYF
v_call: TRBV4-1; j_call: TRBJ1-5; cdr3_aa: CASSQGQGNQPQHF
v_call: TRBV19; j_call: TRBJ1-1; cdr3_aa: CASSTGQGEGYTEAFF
v_call: TRBV29-1; j_call: TRBJ1-1; cdr3_aa: CSVEGREGTEAFF
v_call: TRBV7-2; j_call: TRBJ1-6; cdr3_aa: CASSIGKSYNSPLHF
v_call: TRBV5-6; j_call: TRBJ2-7; cdr3_aa: CASSWTSGAEDEQYF
v_call: TRBV20-1; j_call: TRBJ2-1; cdr3_aa: CSVERGNEQFF
v_call: TRBV4-3; j_call: TRBJ2-2; cdr3_aa: CASSQAGNTGELFF